This T cell receptor (beta chain) is drawn from a study of blood T cells in healthy people across ages. Points on this clonotype: Antigen: not known.

Overall study results and limits: Naive and antigen-experienced cells were not separated, limiting conclusive comparison. Strong correlation existed between TCR beta diversity and naive T cell percentage.

Germline V gene sequence: CDR1 SGDLS, CDR2 YYNGEE. V lost 0 bases and J lost 4, with 12 bases in between. The CDR3 length is 15 residues. A second PCR of roughly 7 to 11 cycles used a sample-barcoded 5' primer and a J-beta primer mix. MiXCR, applied by TCRdb to the 5' RACE reads, yields one record per CDR3 protein. The table lists some 1,800,000 distinct CDR3 sequences, roughly two fifths of them singletons, with more than 20% in the top ten. The V and J genes are TRBV9 and TRBJ2-3; D is unclear. The clonotype was recovered from a human donor in good health. Material for sequencing was blood. CDR3 in DNA: TGTGCCAGCAGCGTAGAGGCTAGAAGGGCAGATACGCAGTATTTT. Amino acid sequence: CASSVEARRADTQYF.